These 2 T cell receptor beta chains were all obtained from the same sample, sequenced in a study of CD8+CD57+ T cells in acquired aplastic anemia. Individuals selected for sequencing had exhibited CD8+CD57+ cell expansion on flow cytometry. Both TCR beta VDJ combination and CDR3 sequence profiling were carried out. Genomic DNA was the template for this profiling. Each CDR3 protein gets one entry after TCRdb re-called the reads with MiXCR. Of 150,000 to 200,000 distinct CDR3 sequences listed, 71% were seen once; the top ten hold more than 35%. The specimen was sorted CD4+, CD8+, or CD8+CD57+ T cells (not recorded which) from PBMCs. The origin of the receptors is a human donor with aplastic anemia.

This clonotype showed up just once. The CDR3 bases are TGTGCCAGCAGTGAAATCGGGGGGCTCGACTATGGCTACACCTTC. Its translation is CASSEIGGLDYGYTF. The rearrangement uses TRBV25-1 and TRBJ1-2; D possibly corresponds to TRBD1 (6 bases). Germline CDR1 MGHDK, CDR2 SYGVNS. The CDR3 is 15 amino acids. V was cut by 2 bases and J by 3 bases, with 13 bases left in between.

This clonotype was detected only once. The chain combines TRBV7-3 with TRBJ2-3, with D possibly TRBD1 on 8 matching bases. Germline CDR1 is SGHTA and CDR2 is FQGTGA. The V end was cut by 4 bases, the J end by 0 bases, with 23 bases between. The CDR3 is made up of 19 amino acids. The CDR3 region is CASSSPGEGDRWSTDTQYF. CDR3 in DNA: TGTGCCAGCAGCTCTCCGGGGGAGGGGGACAGGTGGAGCACAGATACGCAGTATTTT.